These 10 T cell receptor beta chains were all obtained from the same sample, sequenced in a study of blood T cells in healthy people across ages. A second about 7 to 12 cycle PCR used barcoded and J-beta primers. One entry per CDR3 protein, called by TCRdb with MiXCR from the 5' RACE reads. The table includes around 820,000 distinct CDR3 sequences, 25% detected once. A further study also used this sample, focusing on T cells of mothers and their children.

Material: blood. Every receptor here comes from a boy aged 5-17 years in good health.

The J gene is TRBJ2-7, the V gene TRBV5-5; TRBD1 is a possible D gene (5 bases). Germline values: CDR1 SGHKS, CDR2 YYEKEE (reference sequence). CDR3 length equals 16 residues. V was pared by 1 base and J by 2 bases, with 16 bases between. For the CDR3, the DNA is TGTGCCAGCAGCTTGCCGTACAGGATCCCCCCCTACGAGCAGTACTTC. This sequence encodes CASSLPYRIPPYEQYF.

V and J are TRBV2 and TRBJ2-2; 7 bases align to TRBD2. From germline, CDR1 is SNHLY and CDR2 FYNNEI. This CDR3 is built from 14 residues. V lost 5 bases, J lost 6 bases, and 6 bases stayed unmatched. The CDR3 region is CASSWLTSAGELFF. For the CDR3, the DNA is TGTGCCAGCAGTTGGCTCACTAGCGCCGGGGAGCTGTTTTTT.

This chain uses TRBV28 with TRBJ2-5; 7 bases align to TRBD2. Germline-derived CDR1 and CDR2 are MDHEN and SYDVKM. Trimming took 3 bases from V and 4 from J; bases not matched to a gene: 5. The CDR3 contains 14 residues. CDR3 sequence reads: CASSFASGGETQYF. CDR3 coding DNA: TGTGCCAGCAGTTTCGCTAGCGGAGGAGAGACCCAGTACTTC.

This clonotype was counted between two and nine times. This chain uses TRBV7-8 with TRBJ2-5, with 11 positions matching TRBD2. Germline V gene data show CDR1 as SGHVS and CDR2 as FQNEAQ. J lost 3 bases, V lost 5 bases, and 14 bases had no gene match. This CDR3 is 18 amino acids long. The CDR3 sequence: CASSPRTSGSPWEETQYF. The CDR3 bases are TGTGCCAGCAGCCCCAGGACTAGCGGGTCCCCCTGGGAAGAGACCCAGTACTTC.

Regarding this clonotype: Without the conserved terminal phenylalanine or tryptophan, this CDR3 likely stems from a read error. The chain uses TRBV7-9 and TRBJ1-1, with D unresolved. The germline CDR1 and CDR2 sequences are SEHNR and FQNEAQ (reference sequence). The CDR3 has 15 residues. With 3 bases removed from V and 6 bases from J, the gap between germline ends came to 17 bases. As DNA, the CDR3 is TGTGCCAGCAGCTTTTTCACGGCTCCGGGCGCTGAAGCTTTCTCT. It yields the protein CASSFFTAPGAEAFS.

This clonotype has ten or more counts. V gene TRBV28 combines with J gene TRBJ1-4; D gene uncertain. CDR1 is MDHEN, CDR2 SYDVKM, per germline. The CDR3 is 14 amino acids. With 2 bases removed from V and 8 bases from J, the gap between germline ends came to 12 bases. The CDR3 region has the DNA TGTGCCAGCAGTTTACGTATATCGGCAGAAAAACTGTTTTTT. Protein sequence: CASSLRISAEKLFF.

This clonotype was detected a few times. The V and J genes are TRBV7-3 and TRBJ2-3; 7 bases align to TRBD2. Per germline, CDR1 SGHTA and CDR2 FQGTGA. With 3 bases clipped from V and 2 bases from J, the junction kept 8 bases outside the gene matches. This CDR3 is built from 16 residues. Written as DNA, the CDR3 is TGTGCCAGCAGCTTGCTTGGAGCGGGACTCACAGATACGCAGTATTTT. Translation: CASSLLGAGLTDTQYF.

This rearrangement joins TRBV7-3 to TRBJ2-7; no firm D call. V shed 0 bases and J shed 12 bases, with 9 bases lying between them. Germline V lookup: CDR1 SGHTA, CDR2 FQGTGA. The CDR3 length is 11 residues. Written as DNA, the CDR3 is TGTGCCAGCAGCTTAACCCGCAGGAGGTACTTC. It codes for CASSLTRRRYF.

CDR3 DNA sequence: TGCGCCAGCAGCCAAGATAGGGCATTCTCTGGGGCCAACGTCCTGACTTTC. Translating it yields CASSQDRAFSGANVLTF. The gene calls are TRBV4-3 and TRBJ2-6; no reliable D call. The V and J ends lost 0 bases and 0 bases respectively, with 9 bases between them. Germline loops: CDR1 LGHNA, CDR2 YSLEER. The CDR3 has 17 residues.

J is TRBJ2-1 and V is TRBV4-2; 10 bases match TRBD2. The CDR3 extends over 16 amino acids. V lost 3 bases, J lost 10 bases, and 12 bases stayed unmatched. Germline V gene sequence: CDR1 LGHNA, CDR2 YNFKEQ. The CDR3 reads CASSHPTSGKVDEQFF. As DNA, the CDR3 is TGTGCCAGCAGCCATCCTACTAGCGGGAAGGTCGACGAGCAGTTCTTC.